The 6 T cell receptor beta chains in this list originate from one sample, sequenced in a study of CD8 T cells in ankylosing spondylitis (dated by TCRdb to about 2017). What the research found in general, with its limitations: A TCR beta motif made up of seven or eight highly homologous amino acid variants appeared to be characteristic of blood from ankylosing spondylitis patients.

The library relied on 5' RACE. For sequencing, an Illumina HiSeq 2500 was employed. TCRdb passed the public sequencing reads through fastp at Q25 and MiXCR, retaining productive beta sequences. Every distinct CDR3 protein forms one entry, paired with its most common genes and DNA. This sample has fewer than 650,000 distinct CDR3 sequences in its table, and approximately 11% of those were observed once. Nearly 7% of the sample goes to the ten largest clones. The antigens for these receptors are not known. The sequenced material came from blood, either unsorted or a sorted T cell fraction (not recorded which). The receptors here all came from a male donor with ankylosing spondylitis.

The chain couples TRBV28 to TRBJ1-1; 7 bases match TRBD1. The CDR3 contains 12 residues. CDR1 and CDR2 (germline): MDHEN, SYDVKM. V was clipped by 7 bases and J by 7 bases; unmatched bases: 6. The CDR3 sequence: CASTRRGLEAFF. The CDR3 region has the DNA TGTGCCAGCACCAGGAGGGGGCTTGAAGCTTTCTTT.

In this sample, this clonotype turned up a few times. The chain has TRBV10-2 and TRBJ2-2; D is unresolved. V was clipped by 8 bases and J by 6 bases, with 10 bases between them. This CDR3 spans 12 amino acids. Germline assignment: CDR1 WSHSY and CDR2 SAAADI. CDR3 region: CASSRAAGELFF. The CDR3, as DNA: TGCGCCAGCTCAAGGGCCGCCGGGGAGCTGTTTTTT.

In this sample, this clonotype turned up a few times. The V and J genes are TRBV6-1 and TRBJ2-3; 8 positions match TRBD2. The trim removed 1 base at V and 4 bases at J, leaving 7 bases unmatched. This CDR3 spans 16 amino acids. CDR1 is MNHNS and CDR2 is SASEGT in the germline V gene. CDR3 in DNA: TGTGCCAGCAGTGAAGGGCACAGCGGGAGTTCAGATACGCAGTATTTT. Its protein is CASSEGHSGSSDTQYF.

This rearrangement joins TRBV2 to TRBJ2-2, with 8 bases aligning to TRBD1. CDR1 is SNHLY, CDR2 FYNNEI, per germline. The CDR3 has 15 residues. J gave up 7 bases and V 6 bases, and 10 bases lay outside the gene matches. DNA for the CDR3: TGTGCCAGCAGGGACAGGGTCGAGTACGGCGGGGAGCTGTTTTTT. It is translated as CASRDRVEYGGELFF. The whole variable domain, filled in from reference TRBV2 and TRBJ2-2, reads EPEVTQTPSHQVTQMGQEVILRCVPISNHLYFYWYRQILGQKVEFLVSFYNNEISEKSEIFDDQFSVERPDGSNFTLKIRSTKLEDSAMYFCASRDRVEYGGELFFGEGSRLTVL.

The chain employs TRBV18 and TRBJ1-5; D remains unclear. The V end was cut by 1 base, the J end by 6 bases, with 7 bases between. CDR1 is KGHSH, CDR2 LQKENI, per germline. This CDR3 comprises 13 residues. CDR3 sequence reads: CASSPREFQPQHF. The CDR3 nucleotides read TGTGCCAGCTCACCACGCGAATTTCAGCCCCAGCATTTT.

This sequence joins TRBV20-1 and TRBJ1-5; 10 positions agree with TRBD1. After removal of 5 bases from V and 1 base from J, the junction contained 8 bases not matched to a gene. CDR1 DFQATT and CDR2 SNEGSKA come from the germline V gene (reference sequence). The CDR3 spans 16 residues. DNA of the CDR3: TGCAGTGCTCCTACGGGACAGGGGATGAGCAATCAGCCCCAGCATTTT. Translation gives CSAPTGQGMSNQPQHF.